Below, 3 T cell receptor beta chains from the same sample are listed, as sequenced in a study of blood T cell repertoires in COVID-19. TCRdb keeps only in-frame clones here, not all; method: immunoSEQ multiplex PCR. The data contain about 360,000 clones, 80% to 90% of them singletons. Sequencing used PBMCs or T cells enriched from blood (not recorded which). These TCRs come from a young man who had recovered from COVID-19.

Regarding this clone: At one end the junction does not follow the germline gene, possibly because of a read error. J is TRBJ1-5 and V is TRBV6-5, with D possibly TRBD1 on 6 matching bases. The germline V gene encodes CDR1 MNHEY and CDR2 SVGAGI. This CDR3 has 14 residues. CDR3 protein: CAGRARGSNQPQHF. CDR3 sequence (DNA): TGTGCCGGCAGAGCCAGGGGAAGCAATCAGCCCCAGCATTTT.

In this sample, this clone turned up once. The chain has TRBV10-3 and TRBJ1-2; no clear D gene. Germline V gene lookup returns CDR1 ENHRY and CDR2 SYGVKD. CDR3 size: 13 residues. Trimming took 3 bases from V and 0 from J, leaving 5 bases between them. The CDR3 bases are TGTGCCATCAGTGACTCTGCTAACTATGGCTACACCTTC. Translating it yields CAISDSANYGYTF.

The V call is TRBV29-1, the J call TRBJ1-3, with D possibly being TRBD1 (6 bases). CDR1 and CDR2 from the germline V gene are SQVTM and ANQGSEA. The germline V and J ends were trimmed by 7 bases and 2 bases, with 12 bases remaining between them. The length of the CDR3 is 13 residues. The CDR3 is CSARGQTGNTIYF. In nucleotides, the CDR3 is TGCAGCGCCCGGGGACAAACTGGAAACACCATATATTTT.